A single sample is the source of the 15 T cell receptor beta chains below, sequenced in a study of technical replicates of blood from four donors. Sequenced by immunoSEQ multiplex PCR; TCRdb stores in-frame clones only, minus some. The data hold more than 9,000 clones, with 90% to 95% observed a single time. Material for sequencing was PBMCs. The receptor source for this set is a human donor in good health.

J is TRBJ1-2 and V is TRBV10-1; the D gene is possibly TRBD1 (6 bases). Germline V gene sequence: CDR1 WNHNN, CDR2 SYGVQD (reference sequence). The germline V and J ends were trimmed by 2 bases and 5 bases, with 9 bases remaining between them. The CDR3 has 13 residues. The CDR3 loop reads CASSEQGGYGYTF. The CDR3, as DNA: TGCGCCAGCAGTGAGCAAGGGGGATATGGCTACACCTTC.

This clone was seen a single time. The chain carries TRBV7-2 and TRBJ2-7; a weak D match, TRBD2 (6 bases). Between the trimmed V and J ends, which lost 5 bases and 4 bases, there was a span of 15 bases. The CDR3 runs 14 residues. Per germline, CDR1 SGHTA and CDR2 FQGNSA. The CDR3 nucleotides read TGTGCCAGCAGCGACGGGGGTTCCCTTTACGAGCAGTACTTC. Translating gives CASSDGGSLYEQYF.

The genes are TRBV10-1 and TRBJ2-1, with TRBD2 matching 8 bases. With V trimmed by 5 bases and J by 5 bases, 8 bases remained unmatched. The CDR3 runs to 15 residues. Per germline, CDR1 WNHNN and CDR2 SYGVQD (reference sequence). The CDR3 sequence: CASSYGGGLNNEQFF. DNA of the CDR3: TGCGCCAGCAGTTACGGGGGGGGTTTGAACAATGAGCAGTTCTTC.

V gene TRBV7-9 combines with J gene TRBJ2-7, with unresolved D. Germline lookup yields CDR1 SEHNR and CDR2 FQNEAQ (reference sequence). V lost 6 bases and J lost 3, with 12 bases in between. The CDR3 runs to 13 residues. The CDR3 loop is CASRNGPVYEQYF. Written as DNA, the CDR3 is TGTGCCAGCAGAAATGGGCCCGTCTACGAGCAGTACTTC. The variable domain in full, with the rest retrieved from reference TRBV7-9 and TRBJ2-7, is DTGVSQNPRHKITKRGQNVTFRCDPISEHNRLYWYRQTLGQGPEFLTYFQNEAQLEKSRLLSDRFSAERPKGSFSTLEIQRTEQGDSAMYLCASRNGPVYEQYFGPGTRLTVT.

This sequence joins TRBV19 and TRBJ2-2, with 10 positions matching TRBD1. Germline V gene data show CDR1 as LNHDA and CDR2 as SQIVND (reference sequence). The CDR3 runs 16 residues. V lost 4 bases and J lost 9; bases outside the gene matches: 11. The CDR3 bases are TGTGCCAGTAGTAGGGGGACAGGGGCGGCTGTCCGGGAGCTGTTTTTT. This codes for CASSRGTGAAVRELFF.

The chain joins TRBV30 to TRBJ2-2; D remains ambiguous. Trimming pared 1 base from V and 5 bases from J, leaving 11 bases between. The CDR3 extends over 14 amino acids. From germline, CDR1 is GTSNPN and CDR2 SVGIG (reference sequence). CDR3 in amino acids: CAWSAPYGTGELFF. CDR3 coding DNA: TGTGCCTGGAGTGCGCCCTACGGGACCGGGGAGCTGTTTTTT.

V gene TRBV4-1 combines with J gene TRBJ1-2; D not resolved. Germline V lookup: CDR1 MGHRA, CDR2 YSYEKL. CDR3 length: 14 amino acids. Trimming removed 0 bases from V and 4 bases from J, with 9 bases in between. The CDR3 DNA reads as TGCGCCAGCAGCCAAGATGTATTCGGCTATGGCTACACCTTC. Its protein product is CASSQDVFGYGYTF.

The CDR3, as DNA: TGTGCCAGCAGCGCCGGGACTAGCGGCTACAATGAGCAGTTCTTC. Its translation: CASSAGTSGYNEQFF. The genes are TRBV5-6 and TRBJ2-1; 11 bases line up with TRBD2. This CDR3 contains 15 residues. V shed 4 bases and J 3 bases; nucleotides not matched to a gene: 3. Germline V gene lookup returns CDR1 SGHDT and CDR2 YYEEEE.

V usage is TRBV19 and J usage is TRBJ1-1, with unresolved D. The germline V gene has CDR1 LNHDA and CDR2 SQIVND (reference sequence). The CDR3 is 14 residues long. V lost 3 bases to trimming and J lost 1 base, with 9 bases between them. CDR3 DNA sequence: TGTGCCAGTAGTATGCGGCGAGGGAACACTGAAGCTTTCTTT. Residues: CASSMRRGNTEAFF.

The chain joins TRBV9 to TRBJ2-1, with TRBD2 identical over 11 bases. CDR1 and CDR2 from the germline V gene are SGDLS and YYNGEE. CDR3 length: 17 residues. With V trimmed by 0 bases and J by 3 bases, 5 bases remained unmatched. The DNA for the CDR3 is TGTGCCAGCAGCGTAGAGGGTCTAGCGGGAGGCTACAATGAGCAGTTCTTC. Translating gives CASSVEGLAGGYNEQFF.

The sample holds a few counts of this clone. The V call is TRBV7-6, the J call TRBJ2-2; D remains ambiguous. Germline V gives CDR1 SGHVS, CDR2 FNYEAQ. V lost 1 base, J lost 0 bases, and 9 bases lay in between. The CDR3 sequence is 16 residues long. CDR3 sequence reads: CASSLVAQSNTGELFF. CDR3 DNA sequence: TGTGCCAGCAGCTTAGTGGCACAGTCGAACACCGGGGAGCTGTTTTTT.

V is TRBV6-4 and J is TRBJ2-3; D is unresolved. Germline CDR1 and CDR2: MRHNA and SNTAGT. CDR3 length equals 13 residues. V was shortened by 6 bases and J by 3 bases, with 10 bases between the two germline ends. CDR3 nucleotides: TGTGCCAGCAGCCCCTCGGGTACAGATACGCAGTATTTT. It encodes CASSPSGTDTQYF.

V usage is TRBV5-6 and J usage is TRBJ2-3; D not certain. There are 11 residues in the CDR3. The V end was cut by 6 bases, the J end by 9 bases, with 11 bases between. Germline assignment: CDR1 SGHDT and CDR2 YYEEEE. The CDR3 DNA follows: TGTGCCAGCACATCCGGTCTCACGCAGTATTTT. Protein product: CASTSGLTQYF.

The gene calls are TRBV6-4 and TRBJ2-2; D perhaps matches TRBD1 (5 bases). The CDR3 sequence is 16 residues long. V lost 0 bases to trimming and J lost 6 bases, with 14 bases between them. Per germline, CDR1 MRHNA and CDR2 SNTAGT. The CDR3 DNA reads TGTGCCAGCAGTGACTCGAACCTAGGGGCACCCGGGGAGCTGTTTTTT. This gives the protein CASSDSNLGAPGELFF.

This sequence joins TRBV5-1 and TRBJ2-7; the match to TRBD1 covers 9 bases. CDR3 length: 15 residues. Germline values: CDR1 SGHRS, CDR2 YFSETQ. V was pared by 4 bases and J by 2 bases, with 7 bases of the junction left unmatched. As DNA, the CDR3 is TGCGCCAGCAGCCGCCAGGACAGGGGAACCTACGAGCAGTACTTC. Protein: CASSRQDRGTYEQYF.